Sequencing of this T cell receptor (beta chain) was carried out in a study of post-analysis software for immune sequencing data. Study conclusions and caveats: Patients used about five TRBV segments, including TRBV5-6, TRBV5-1 and TRBV20-1, more often than controls.

As to this clonotype: The antigen is undetermined.

From germline, CDR1 is SGHAT and CDR2 FQNNGV. This CDR3 comprises 17 residues. The V gene end was trimmed by 2 bases and the J gene end by 3 bases; junction bases not matched to a gene: 10. Each TCR beta cDNA library carried unique molecular identifiers. TCRdb passed the PCR reads through MiXCR, listing each CDR3 protein once. The profile shows roughly 580,000 distinct CDR3 sequences, around 44% of them singletons. The specimen was blood. The sequence came from a girl between 10 and 17 years old with multiple sclerosis. The chain joins TRBV11-2 to TRBJ2-1, with 7 bases matching TRBD2. The CDR3 region is CASSLPVWREYYNEQFF. In DNA, the CDR3 is TGTGCCAGCAGCTTACCTGTTTGGCGGGAGTACTACAATGAGCAGTTCTTC. The whole variable domain, remainder taken from reference TRBV11-2 and TRBJ2-1, is EAGVAQSPRYKIIEKRQSVAFWCNPISGHATLYWYQQILGQGPKLLIQFQNNGVVDDSQLPKDRFSAERLKGVDSTLKIQPAKLEDSAVYLCASSLPVWREYYNEQFFGPGTRLTVL.